This entry lists 13 T cell receptor beta chains sequenced from one sample in a study of blood T cells in healthy people across ages. For the second PCR, which ran for about 7 to 11 cycles, a sample-barcoded 5' primer and a J-beta primer mix were used. TCRdb redid the calling of the 5' RACE reads with MiXCR, one entry per CDR3 protein. The table includes 1.5 million to 2 million distinct CDR3 sequences, just under 50% detected once. Sequencing used blood. Receptor source: a woman between 40 and 50 years old in good health.

V usage is TRBV7-9 and J usage is TRBJ2-7; perhaps TRBD2 as D (5 bases). V was shortened by 1 base and J by 0 bases, with 13 bases between the two germline ends. Germline V gene lookup returns CDR1 SEHNR and CDR2 FQNEAQ (reference sequence). This CDR3 has 16 residues. The CDR3 reads CASSLVWVGSSYEQYF. As DNA, the CDR3 is TGTGCCAGCAGCTTAGTATGGGTGGGGAGCTCCTACGAGCAGTACTTC.

J is TRBJ2-1 and V is TRBV5-1; no definite D call. Germline values: CDR1 SGHRS, CDR2 YFSETQ. This CDR3 spans 15 amino acids. Trimming left V 5 bases short and J 0 bases short, with 12 bases between. DNA of the CDR3: TGCGCCAGCAGGGCGAGTGCGAGCTCCTACAATGAGCAGTTCTTC. It yields the protein CASRASASSYNEQFF.

This clonotype was detected only a few times. J is TRBJ2-1 and V is TRBV10-3; D is uncertain. Trimming took 7 bases from V and 8 from J, leaving 3 bases between them. Germline V gives CDR1 ENHRY, CDR2 SYGVKD. The CDR3 runs to 9 residues. The CDR3: CAITYEQFF. The DNA of the CDR3 is TGTGCCATCACCTATGAGCAGTTCTTC.

As DNA, the CDR3 is TGTGCCAGCAGCATGGGACTAGCCGTGGGAGATACGCAGTATTTT. This gives the protein CASSMGLAVGDTQYF. The chain is built from TRBV12-3 or TRBV12-4 and TRBJ2-3; 9 nucleotides align to TRBD2. This CDR3 spans 15 amino acids. V shed 6 bases, J shed 5 bases, and the junction held 9 bases outside the gene matches.

There are a few counts of this clonotype. CDR3 bases: TGCAGCGTTGAGCTTACAGGGGAGGCGCAGTATTTT. As protein: CSVELTGEAQYF. The rearrangement uses TRBV29-1 and TRBJ2-3, with D possibly matching TRBD1 (7 bases). V shed 3 bases and J shed 10 bases, with 14 bases lying between them. The length of the CDR3 is 12 residues. Germline V gene lookup returns CDR1 SQVTM and CDR2 ANQGSEA.

The V call is TRBV4-1, the J call TRBJ1-5; 9 nucleotides line up with TRBD1. The CDR3 is made up of 13 amino acids. Losses at the gene ends were 5 bases for V and 7 bases for J; bases not matched to a gene: 3. CDR1 and CDR2 from the germline V gene are MGHRA and YSYEKL. CDR3 in DNA: TGCGCCAGCAGCGAACAGGGGGCACAGCCCCAGCATTTT. Translation gives CASSEQGAQPQHF.

The chain is built from TRBV10-3 and TRBJ1-1; D not resolved. CDR1 is ENHRY, CDR2 SYGVKD, per germline. The V end was cut by 8 bases, the J end by 1 base, with 20 bases between. The CDR3 covers 16 residues. The CDR3 reads CAIGRGAAAGNTEAFF. The CDR3 DNA sequence: TGTGCCATCGGACGGGGTGCGGCGGCGGGGAACACTGAAGCTTTCTTT.

This clonotype was counted only a few times. The chain has TRBV7-9 and TRBJ2-3, with 10 bases identical to TRBD2. The CDR3 spans 15 residues. Germline loops: CDR1 SEHNR, CDR2 FQNEAQ (reference sequence). Trimming removed 3 bases from V and 5 bases from J; junction bases left unmatched: 5. CDR3 bases: TGTGCCAGCAGCTTTCTAGCGGGGGCTAGAGATACGCAGTATTTT. Translated, it gives CASSFLAGARDTQYF.

A word on this clonotype: Sequence at one end of the junction differs from germline and may be a read error. The rearrangement uses TRBV7-7 and TRBJ2-3; TRBD1 matches at 8 bases. The CDR3 is made up of 18 amino acids. CDR1 is SSHAT, CDR2 FNYEAQ, per germline (reference sequence). The chain's CDR3 is CASSAGQGTLGSTDTQYF. The CDR3 nucleotides read TGTGCTAGCAGCGCAGGACAGGGCACCCTGGGAAGCACAGATACGCAGTATTTT.

The chain employs TRBV12-5 and TRBJ2-3; D gene ambiguous. The CDR3 has 16 amino acids. The V end was cut by 6 bases, the J end by 5 bases, with 21 bases between. The germline gives CDR1 LGHNT, CDR2 FRNRAP. The DNA of the CDR3 is TGTGCTAGTGGCGCCCCCGGTAGCAGTTCAGGAGATACGCAGTATTTT. Translating it yields CASGAPGSSSGDTQYF.

The gene calls are TRBV7-2 and TRBJ2-6; TRBD2 matches at 7 bases. With 4 bases clipped from V and 2 bases from J, the junction kept 5 bases outside the gene matches. CDR1 is SGHTA and CDR2 is FQGNSA in the germline V gene. CDR3 size: 16 residues. In nucleotides, the CDR3 is TGTGCCAGCAGCTCCCTGGGGGGGACTGGGGCCAACGTCCTGACTTTC. Its translation is CASSSLGGTGANVLTF.

This clonotype appeared a few times. V gene TRBV10-3 combines with J gene TRBJ2-4; 11 nucleotides match TRBD2. This CDR3 is 17 amino acids long. V lost 1 base, J lost 2 bases, and 4 bases stayed unmatched. Germline CDR1 is ENHRY and CDR2 is SYGVKD. The CDR3 sequence: CAISELAGGPSKNIQYF. In DNA, the CDR3 is TGTGCCATCAGTGAGTTAGCGGGGGGGCCCTCCAAAAACATTCAGTACTTC.

The chain couples TRBV4-3 to TRBJ2-6; possible D gene TRBD2, 5 bases. V dropped 3 bases and J dropped 0 bases, with 9 bases sitting between them. The CDR3 sequence is 16 residues long. Germline CDR1 and CDR2: LGHNA and YSLEER. CDR3 sequence (DNA): TGCGCCAGCAGCCAGCTAGGGAGCTCTGGGGCCAACGTCCTGACTTTC. Residues: CASSQLGSSGANVLTF.